This TCR beta chain was found in a study of blood T cell repertoires in COVID-19. Overall study context: COVID-19 samples, acute and convalescent, were from the United States, Italy and Spain. Nucleic acid was either cDNA or gDNA, and it came from T cells, B-cell-depleted T cells, or PBMCs.

TCRdb keeps only in-frame clones here, not all; method: immunoSEQ multiplex PCR. The sample shows 150,000 to 200,000 clones, about 86% of them seen only once. V was cut by 4 bases and J by 4 bases, with 10 bases left in between. This CDR3 comprises 13 residues. Germline values: CDR1 MNHEY, CDR2 SMNVEV (reference sequence). The V and J genes are TRBV27 and TRBJ1-1; D possibly corresponds to TRBD1 (5 bases). The sample was peripheral blood. The source of this sequence is a man in his fifties or sixties with acute or convalescent COVID-19. The CDR3 nucleotides read TGTGCCAGCAGTTCAATTGACAGCACTGAAGCTTTCTTT. It translates to CASSSIDSTEAFF.